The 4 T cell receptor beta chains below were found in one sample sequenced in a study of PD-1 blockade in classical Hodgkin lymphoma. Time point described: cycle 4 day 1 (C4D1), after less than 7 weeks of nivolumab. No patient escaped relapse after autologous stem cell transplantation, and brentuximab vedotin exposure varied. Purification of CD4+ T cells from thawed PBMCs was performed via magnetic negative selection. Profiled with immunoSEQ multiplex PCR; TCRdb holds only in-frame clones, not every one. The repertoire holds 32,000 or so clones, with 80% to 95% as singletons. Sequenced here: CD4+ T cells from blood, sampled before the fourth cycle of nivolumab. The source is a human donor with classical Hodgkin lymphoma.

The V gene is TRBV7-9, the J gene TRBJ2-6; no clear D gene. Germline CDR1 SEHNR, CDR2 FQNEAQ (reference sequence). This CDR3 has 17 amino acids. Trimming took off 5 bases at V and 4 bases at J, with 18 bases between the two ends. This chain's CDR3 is CASSPRSGRNGANVLTF. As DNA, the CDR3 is TGTGCCAGCAGCCCCCGCTCAGGCCGGAACGGGGCCAACGTCCTGACTTTC.

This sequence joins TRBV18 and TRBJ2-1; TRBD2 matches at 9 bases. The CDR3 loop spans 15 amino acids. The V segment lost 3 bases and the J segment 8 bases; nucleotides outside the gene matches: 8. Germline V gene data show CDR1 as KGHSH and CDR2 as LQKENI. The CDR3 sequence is CASSPTLGTSYEQFF. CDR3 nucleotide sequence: TGTGCCAGCTCACCGACGCTAGGGACTAGCTATGAGCAGTTCTTC.

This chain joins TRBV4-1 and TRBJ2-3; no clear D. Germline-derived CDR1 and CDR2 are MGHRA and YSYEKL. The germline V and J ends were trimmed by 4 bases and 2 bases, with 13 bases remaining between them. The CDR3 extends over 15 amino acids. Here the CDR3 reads CASSPITRDTDTQYF. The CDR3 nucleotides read TGCGCCAGCAGCCCCATAACCAGAGACACAGATACGCAGTATTTT.

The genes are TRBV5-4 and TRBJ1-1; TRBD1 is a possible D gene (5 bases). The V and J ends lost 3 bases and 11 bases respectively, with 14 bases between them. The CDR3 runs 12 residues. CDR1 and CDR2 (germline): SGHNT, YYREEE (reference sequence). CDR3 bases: TGTGCCAGCAGCTGGGACGGAGGAAACGCTTTCTTT. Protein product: CASSWDGGNAFF.